This TCR beta chain was identified during a study of cytomegalovirus exposure and HLA in healthy donors. PCR employed 60 Vbeta and 13 Jbeta primers. Clones were sequenced by immunoSEQ multiplex PCR, and TCRdb holds only the in-frame ones, with some missing. This repertoire includes about 200,000 clones. This TCR was recovered from a man aged 25 to 40 in good health and CMV-seronegative. Input material: PBMCs.

The CDR3 bases are TGTGCCAGTAGTATGGAGGACAGAAATAAAGCTTTCTTT. It encodes CASSMEDRNKAFF. The chain links TRBV19 to TRBJ1-1; perhaps TRBD1 as D (6 bases). The CDR3 consists of 13 residues. Germline CDR1 LNHDA, CDR2 SQIVND (reference sequence). Trimming took off 3 bases at V and 9 bases at J, with 14 bases between the two ends.